A selection of T cell receptor beta chains follows, all from one sample in a study of T cells in localized non-small cell lung cancer. TCRdb's copy holds only in-frame clones and misses some; the assay was immunoSEQ multiplex PCR. The top ten hold roughly 14% of the sample, which has around 91,000 clones, roughly 89% seen once. Material: peripheral blood, obtained before any cancer treatment. The origin of the receptors is a man between 40 and 70 years old with stage I squamous cell lung carcinoma. The CDR3 runs from the conserved cysteine through the conserved F or W. D genes are given only for firm matches. Some rows have no size entry. The others give once, few or many, or a class for an expanded clone.

D | J | size | V | DNA | CDR3
- | TRBJ2-1 | - | TRBV19 | TGTGCCAGTAGTATCGAGGGGGGCTCCTACAATGAGCAGTTCTTC | CASSIEGGSYNEQFF
- | TRBJ1-2 | - | TRBV18 | TGTGCCAGCTCACCCCTTTCTGGGGGATTGGGCTATGGCTACACCTTC | CASSPLSGGLGYGYTF
- | TRBJ2-1 | - | TRBV6-1 | TGTGCCAGCAGCCCGGGGCTCGACAATGAGCAGTTCTTC | CASSPGLDNEQFF
- | TRBJ2-2 | - | TRBV7-9 | TGTGCCAGCAGCGTGGGGGTGAACACCGGGGAGCTGTTTTTT | CASSVGVNTGELFF
- | TRBJ2-3 | - | TRBV9 | TGTGCCAGCAGCGTAGGAGGGGGGCTGATAGATACGCAGTATTTT | CASSVGGGLIDTQYF
- | TRBJ1-2 | - | TRBV20-1 | TGCAGTGCTAGCCAGGGCTATGGCTACACCTTC | CSASQGYGYTF
- | TRBJ2-7 | - | TRBV7-9 | TGTGCCAGCAGCCCCGACCGGGGATCCTACGAGCAGTACTTC | CASSPDRGSYEQYF
TRBD2 | TRBJ2-7 | - | TRBV6-6 | TGTGCCAGCAGCACAAGTCTAGCGGGGGAATGGGCCGAGCAGTACTTC | CASSTSLAGEWAEQYF
- | TRBJ1-4 | - | TRBV28 | TGTGCCAGCAGTTCAAGCCGAGAGGGTTACTTTAATGAAAAACTGTTTTTT | CASSSSREGYFNEKLFF
- | TRBJ1-4 | once | TRBV30 | TGTGCCTGGAGCGACACAGGGTCATCTAATGAAAAACTGTTTTTT | CAWSDTGSSNEKLFF
- | TRBJ2-3 | - | TRBV27 | TGTGCCAGCAGTTCGAACACAGATACGCAGTATTTT | CASSSNTDTQYF
- | TRBJ2-1 | once | TRBV5-1 | TGCGCCAGCAGCTTGGGACAAACCTACAATGAGCAGTTCTTC | CASSLGQTYNEQFF
- | TRBJ2-7 | once | TRBV6-5 | TGTGCCAGCAGGCAGGGTAATCGGATATACGAGCAGTACTTC | CASRQGNRIYEQYF
- | TRBJ2-5 | - | TRBV6-5 | TGTGCCAGCAGCAGACTAGTAAGCGAGACCCAGTACTTC | CASSRLVSETQYF
TRBD1 | TRBJ2-5 | - | TRBV7-2 | TGTGCCAGCAGCCGAGATCAGCCAGGGGGAGAGACCCAGTACTTC | CASSRDQPGGETQYF
TRBD1 | TRBJ1-1 | - | TRBV5-8 | TGTGCCAGCAGCCGGGACAGGGGGAACACTGAAGCTTTCTTT | CASSRDRGNTEAFF
- | TRBJ2-1 | - | TRBV15 | TGTGCCACCAGCAGACCACCCGGGGGTGAGCAGTTCTTC | CATSRPPGGEQFF
- | TRBJ1-2 | - | TRBV25-1 | TGTGCCAGCAGTGAATATCTCTCCCCCTATGGCTACACCTTC | CASSEYLSPYGYTF
TRBD2 | TRBJ2-2 | - | TRBV9 | TGTGCCAGCAGCGCGGGACTAGCAGGCGGGGAGCTGTTTTTT | CASSAGLAGGELFF
- | TRBJ2-3 | once | TRBV7-2 | TGTGCCAGCAGCTTTTCTCCCGCAGATACGCAGTATTTT | CASSFSPADTQYF
- | TRBJ1-3 | - | TRBV5-4 | TGTGCCAGCAGCTTGCAACAGACTGGAAACACCATATATTTT | CASSLQQTGNTIYF
- | TRBJ2-7 | - | TRBV9 | TGTGCCAGCAGCCCGGAGGCAGTTCCCTACGAGCAGTACTTC | CASSPEAVPYEQYF
- | TRBJ1-3 | few | TRBV7-9 | TGTGCCAGCAGCTTCACCCTAACCGGGGGAAACACCATATATTTT | CASSFTLTGGNTIYF
TRBD1 | TRBJ1-1 | - | TRBV5-1 | TGCGCCAGCAGCCTCATAGGTCGAGACAGGGAGACTTTCTTT | CASSLIGRDRETFF
- | TRBJ1-1 | - | TRBV4-2 | TGTGCCAGCAGCCAAGACAGGGACGGATTCAGGAACACTGAAGCTTTCTTT | CASSQDRDGFRNTEAFF
- | TRBJ2-3 | once | TRBV29-1 | TGCAGCGTCCCCGCGAATCGACCTAGCACAGATACGCAGTATTTT | CSVPANRPSTDTQYF